These 29 T cell receptor beta chains were sequenced from one sample in a study of T cells in Graves' hyperthyroidism and ophthalmopathy. There were TCR beta CDR3 regions amplified from RNA transcripts. Primed by the HTBI set, a first-round RT-PCR was run on the TCR CDR3. Each CDR3 protein is one row after TCRdb ran MiXCR on the multiplex PCR reads. The sample has about 300,000 distinct CDR3 sequences; about 14% are singletons. Sequenced: blood. The receptors originated from a woman in her twenties or thirties with Graves' hyperthyroidism that later progressed to Graves' ophthalmopathy.

This clonotype was seen more than once but under ten times. CDR3 sequence reads: CASSQEPSGRFEQFF. CDR3 DNA sequence: TGCGCCAGCAGCCAAGAGCCTAGCGGGAGGTTCGAGCAGTTCTTC. The chain carries TRBV4-3 and TRBJ2-1; 11 nucleotides match TRBD2. Germline trimming cut 0 bases from V and 10 bases from J; bases unmatched to any gene: 5. CDR3 length: 15 residues. Germline values: CDR1 LGHNA, CDR2 YSLEER.

Ten or more counts support this clonotype. The chain carries TRBV9 and TRBJ2-5, with 11 nucleotides matching TRBD2. The CDR3 runs 15 residues. With V trimmed by 4 bases and J by 4 bases, 6 bases remained unmatched. From germline, CDR1 is SGDLS and CDR2 YYNGEE. CDR3 bases: TGTGCCAGCAGCCCTAACCTAGCGGGAGGAGAGACCCAGTACTTC. It is translated as CASSPNLAGGETQYF.

This clonotype was counted a few times. V and J are TRBV20-1 and TRBJ1-5, with a tentative D call TRBD1 (5 bases). Germline CDR1 and CDR2: DFQATT and SNEGSKA (reference sequence). Trimming stripped 5 bases from V and 6 bases from J, with 8 bases between. CDR3 length: 11 residues. The CDR3 sequence: CSAARGQPQHF. DNA of the CDR3: TGCAGTGCTGCTAGGGGTCAGCCCCAGCATTTT.

This clonotype was seen only a few times. V gene TRBV11-3 combines with J gene TRBJ2-3; D is possibly TRBD1 (6 bases). Trimming stripped 5 bases from V and 0 bases from J, with 9 bases between. This CDR3 contains 14 residues. Germline assignment: CDR1 SGHNT and CDR2 YENEEA. The chain's CDR3 is CASSQGQSTDTQYF. For the CDR3, the DNA is TGTGCCAGCAGCCAAGGACAGAGCACAGATACGCAGTATTTT.

This clonotype was recorded many times. The chain has TRBV20-1 and TRBJ2-1; D unresolved. Trimming left V 6 bases short and J 4 bases short, with 10 bases between. This CDR3 is built from 12 residues. CDR1 and CDR2 from the germline V gene are DFQATT and SNEGSKA (reference sequence). The CDR3 loop reads CSARLSYNEQFF. The CDR3, as DNA: TGCAGTGCACGACTCTCTTACAATGAGCAGTTCTTC.

The rearrangement joins TRBV30 to TRBJ2-3; D is undetermined. Germline V gene sequence: CDR1 GTSNPN, CDR2 SVGIG (reference sequence). The CDR3 consists of 11 residues. Trimming shortened V by 2 bases and J by 3 bases, and 3 bases separated the two germline ends. The CDR3 protein is CAWSFTDTQYF. CDR3 DNA: TGTGCCTGGAGTTTTACAGATACGCAGTATTTT.

This clonotype was recorded at least ten times. CDR3 region: CASSEAIGGSSYNEQFF. The DNA for the CDR3 is TGTGCCAGCAGTGAAGCTATAGGCGGTAGCTCCTACAATGAGCAGTTCTTC. The gene calls are TRBV6-1 and TRBJ2-1, with D hard to call. The ends were cut back, 0 bases at V and 0 bases at J, with 12 bases in the middle. Germline-derived CDR1 and CDR2 are MNHNS and SASEGT. This CDR3 contains 17 residues.

The chain has TRBV28 and TRBJ1-2; perhaps TRBD1 as D (6 bases). Germline CDR1 is MDHEN and CDR2 is SYDVKM. The CDR3 contains 16 residues. V was shortened by 5 bases and J by 3 bases, with 19 bases between the two germline ends. CDR3 coding DNA: TGTGCCAGCAGTACGGGGGGGGGGCTTATCGACTATGGCTACACCTTC. Its protein is CASSTGGGLIDYGYTF.

The table lists this clonotype with a few counts. V usage is TRBV29-1 and J usage is TRBJ2-1; 11 bases map to TRBD2. In germline, CDR1 is SQVTM, CDR2 ANQGSEA. The CDR3 totals 17 residues. Trimming removed 6 bases from V and 4 bases from J; junction bases left unmatched: 14. The CDR3 loop reads CSVNGLAGGGVYNEQFF. The CDR3 DNA is TGCAGCGTCAATGGGCTAGCGGGAGGCGGCGTGTACAATGAGCAGTTCTTC.

This clonotype has ten or more counts. This sequence joins TRBV29-1 and TRBJ1-1; 7 bases line up with TRBD1. V trimming: 3 bases; J trimming: 3 bases; junction bases outside the gene matches: 7. Germline V lookup: CDR1 SQVTM, CDR2 ANQGSEA. This CDR3 has 14 amino acids. The CDR3 protein is CSVDDQGQYTEAFF. DNA for the CDR3: TGCAGCGTTGACGATCAGGGACAGTACACTGAAGCTTTCTTT.

This chain uses TRBV19 with TRBJ2-2; D possibly corresponds to TRBD1 (6 bases). Germline CDR1 LNHDA, CDR2 SQIVND (reference sequence). V was shortened by 2 bases and J by 3 bases, with 10 bases between the two germline ends. The CDR3 runs 15 residues. The chain's CDR3 is CASSIWHRDTGELFF. The CDR3, as DNA: TGTGCCAGTAGTATATGGCACAGGGACACCGGGGAGCTGTTTTTT.

This clonotype was detected ten times or more. J is TRBJ1-5 and V is TRBV30; D remains unclear. CDR3 size: 13 residues. V lost 3 bases, J lost 6 bases, and 12 bases lay in between. The V gene's germline CDR1 is GTSNPN and CDR2 SVGIG (reference sequence). CDR3 loop: CAWSDSAVQPQHF. As DNA, the CDR3 is TGTGCCTGGAGCGACTCGGCAGTTCAGCCCCAGCATTTT.

About this clonotype: Possible read error: a much larger clone is one base away. The chain joins TRBV29-1 to TRBJ2-7; D tentatively reads TRBD1 or TRBD2 (5 bases each). The CDR3 extends over 13 amino acids. V lost 4 bases, J lost 6 bases, and 16 bases lay in between. Germline values: CDR1 SQVTM, CDR2 ANQGSEA. Written as DNA, the CDR3 is TGCAGCGTTGTAAGCCGGGACCACTGCGAGCAGTACTTC. This translates into CSVVSRDHCEQYF.

There are many counts of this clonotype. V is TRBV3-1 and J is TRBJ2-7; 8 bases agree with TRBD2. The trim removed 1 base at V and 5 bases at J, leaving 7 bases unmatched. In germline, CDR1 is LGHDT, CDR2 YNNKEL (reference sequence). The CDR3 is 15 residues long. The DNA of the CDR3 is TGTGCCAGCAGCCAAGGTATAGCGGGATCCCACGAGCAGTACTTC. Protein product: CASSQGIAGSHEQYF.

This clonotype was counted between two and nine times. This could be a read error, since a much larger clone is one nucleotide away. V usage is TRBV4-3 and J usage is TRBJ2-7; D unresolved. V was shortened by 0 bases and J by 3 bases, with 6 bases between the two germline ends. The CDR3 consists of 13 residues. Germline CDR1 reads LGHNA; CDR2 reads YSLEER. The CDR3 here is CASSQDLNYEQYF. The CDR3 DNA is TGCGCCAGCAGCCAAGATTTGAACTACGAGCAGTACTTC.

The CDR3 coding sequence is TGTGCCAGCAGCTTCGGGACTACAACAGATACGCAGTATTTT. Protein product: CASSFGTTTDTQYF. The J gene is TRBJ2-3, the V gene TRBV27; 7 positions match TRBD2. The CDR3 has 14 residues. Germline loops: CDR1 MNHEY, CDR2 SMNVEV (reference sequence). V was clipped by 6 bases and J by 3 bases; unmatched bases: 6.

The chain combines TRBV28 with TRBJ2-2, with 9 positions matching TRBD2. Germline CDR1 is MDHEN and CDR2 is SYDVKM. Germline trimming cut 8 bases from V and 3 bases from J; bases unmatched to any gene: 10. The CDR3 sequence is 16 residues long. The CDR3: CASQTYRLADTGELFF. The CDR3 nucleotides read TGTGCCAGCCAGACTTACCGACTAGCGGACACCGGGGAGCTGTTTTTT.

This clonotype was found a few times. The V call is TRBV6-2 or TRBV6-3, the J call TRBJ2-7, with 7 bases identical to TRBD1. Germline CDR1 and CDR2: MNHEY and SVGEGT. The CDR3 is 15 residues long. With V trimmed by 5 bases and J by 5 bases, 12 bases remained unmatched. In DNA form, the CDR3 reads TGTGCCAGCAGTCCCTTAACCCAGGGGGTCGACGAGCAGTACTTC. It translates to CASSPLTQGVDEQYF.

This clonotype has ten or more counts. The chain combines TRBV7-3 with TRBJ2-2, with D possibly being TRBD1 (7 bases). Trimming stripped 4 bases from V and 3 bases from J, with 12 bases between. Per germline, CDR1 SGHTA and CDR2 FQGTGA. The CDR3 totals 15 residues. The CDR3, as DNA: TGTGCCAGCAGCTCGCAGGGGGGTGACACCGGGGAGCTGTTTTTT. It yields the protein CASSSQGGDTGELFF.

Points on this clonotype: Since a much larger clone is just one base distant, this may be a read error. No conserved phenylalanine or tryptophan is present at the end of the CDR3, so a read error is the likely explanation. The J gene is TRBJ2-1, the V gene TRBV7-2, with 7 bases that match TRBD2. Germline lookup yields CDR1 SGHTA and CDR2 FQGNSA. This CDR3 contains 16 residues. J gave up 0 bases and V 4 bases, and 6 bases lay outside the gene matches. The CDR3 loop is CASSSTPSGSYNEQFL. The CDR3 DNA sequence: TGTGCCAGCAGCTCCACCCCTAGCGGCTCCTACAATGAGCAGTTCCTC.

The chain has TRBV5-1 and TRBJ2-5, with D maybe TRBD2 (5 bases). Per the germline V gene, CDR1 is SGHRS and CDR2 is YFSETQ. Trimming removed 5 bases at V and 3 bases at J, with 20 bases between. The CDR3 covers 16 residues. This CDR3 is CASRPLTGMTKETQYF. In nucleotides, the CDR3 is TGCGCCAGCAGACCTCTGACCGGGATGACTAAAGAGACCCAGTACTTC.

The chain has TRBV3-2 and TRBJ2-1; TRBD1 was called by the table and not checked on the DNA. TRBV3-2 is flagged as a pseudogene. The CDR3 loop spans 19 amino acids. CDR3 protein: CASSQERSAGGFSYNEQFF. CDR3 nucleotide sequence: TGTGCCAGCAGCCAAGAGAGGTCGGCAGGGGGTTTCTCCTACAATGAGCAGTTCTTC.

In regard to this clonotype: Its ends do not fully match the called genes, so a read error is possible. The chain uses TRBV12-3 or TRBV12-4 and TRBJ2-1; 8 nucleotides align to TRBD2. The CDR3 runs to 16 residues. The CDR3 nucleotides are TGTGCCAGCAGTGTGGAAAATAGCGGGAAAAACAATGAGCAATTCTTC. It specifies CASSVENSGKNNEQFF.

The sample holds many counts of this clonotype. This rearrangement joins TRBV11-2 to TRBJ2-2; the D is unclear. Trimming removed 3 bases from V and 1 base from J, with 6 bases in between. The CDR3 contains 14 residues. Germline CDR1 is SGHAT and CDR2 is FQNNGV. The CDR3 DNA reads as TGTGCCAGCAGCTTCCCCATGAACACCGGGGAGCTGTTTTTT. Its translation is CASSFPMNTGELFF.

The sample holds many counts of this clonotype. The CDR3 nucleotides read TGTGCCAGCAGTTACGGTCTAGTGACAGATACGCAGTATTTT. As protein: CASSYGLVTDTQYF. V usage is TRBV6-1 and J usage is TRBJ2-3; no definite D call. Germline V lookup: CDR1 MNHNS, CDR2 SASEGT. The length of the CDR3 is 14 residues. V lost 5 bases, J lost 3 bases, and 12 bases lay in between.

This clonotype was detected ten times or more. V is TRBV27 and J is TRBJ2-1; 8 positions match TRBD1. J lost 7 bases, V lost 8 bases, and 13 bases had no gene match. Germline-derived CDR1 and CDR2 are MNHEY and SMNVEV (reference sequence). CDR3 length: 15 residues. CDR3 coding DNA: TGTGCCAGCGGCCCATCCTGGACAGGGAGGAATGAGCAGTTCTTC. It yields the protein CASGPSWTGRNEQFF.

This clonotype turned up a few times. The chain recombines TRBV4-1 with TRBJ2-7, with TRBD2 as a possible D gene (5 bases). The CDR3 has 17 residues. Trimming removed 2 bases at V and 3 bases at J, with 20 bases between. Germline lookup yields CDR1 MGHRA and CDR2 YSYEKL. The CDR3 sequence is CASSQPFTGMGVYEQYF. The CDR3 DNA reads TGCGCCAGCAGCCAACCGTTTACGGGGATGGGCGTCTACGAGCAGTACTTC.

The V gene is TRBV28, the J gene TRBJ2-7; D may be TRBD2 (5 bases). This CDR3 has 15 amino acids. Germline CDR1 and CDR2: MDHEN and SYDVKM. Between the trimmed V and J ends, which lost 6 bases and 4 bases, there was a span of 19 bases. CDR3 protein: CASSLGGRTRYEQYF. The CDR3 DNA sequence: TGTGCCAGCAGCTTGGGCGGTCGGACTCGGTACGAGCAGTACTTC. The variable domain in full, with the rest retrieved from reference TRBV28 and TRBJ2-7, is DVKVTQSSRYLVKRTGEKVFLECVQDMDHENMFWYRQDPGLGLRLIYFSYDVKMKEKGDIPEGYSVSREKKERFSLILESASTNQTSMYLCASSLGGRTRYEQYFGPGTRLTVT.

This clonotype was recorded at least ten times. The rearrangement joins TRBV7-9 to TRBJ2-1; D unresolved. V lost 5 bases and J 6 bases, leaving 11 bases between the germline ends. This CDR3 is built from 13 residues. The germline CDR1 and CDR2 sequences are SEHNR and FQNEAQ (reference sequence). CDR3 region: CASSPAPPNEQFF. In DNA, the CDR3 is TGTGCCAGCAGCCCTGCCCCGCCCAATGAGCAGTTCTTC.